The source of this TCR beta chain is a study of OX40 agonist ivuxolimab in advanced cancers. For the study at large: In this trial design, patients received ivuxolimab intravenously at 0.01 to 10 mg/kg every 2 weeks. Findings and caveats of the study: Antigen specificity remained undetermined for the expanded peripheral T cells. Those patients achieving a partial response at 0.1-3.0 mg/kg showed among the lowest clonal expansion. The mean number of expanded clones was higher in CD8+ T cells than in CD4+.

Assay used: immunoSEQ multiplex PCR; TCRdb lists only in-frame clones, some missing. Of about 60,000 clones listed, 83% were seen once; the top ten hold 0.55% to 0.8%. Comment on this clone: The antigen remains undetermined.

Trimming took 7 bases from V and 2 from J, leaving 12 bases between them. Per germline, CDR1 MNHEY and CDR2 SVGAGI. The CDR3 runs to 14 residues. The sample here was CD4+ or CD8+ T cells sorted from blood, taken in a trial of the OX40 agonist ivuxolimab. This chain links TRBV6-5 with TRBJ2-1; D possibly uses TRBD1 or TRBD2 (5 bases each). This sequence originates from an adult with an advanced solid tumor such as melanoma, head and neck, liver or kidney cancer. The CDR3 DNA sequence: TGTGCCAGCAACGAGCAGGGACCCTACAATGAGCAGTTCTTC. It specifies CASNEQGPYNEQFF.